Listed below are T cell receptor beta chains from one sample, sequenced in a study of PD-1 blockade in mismatch repair-deficient tumors. Produced via immunoSEQ multiplex PCR; TCRdb's table is partial and in-frame only. The sample lists 15,000 to 20,000 clones; 75% to 90% were seen once. The sequences come from PBMCs, collected less than 25 weeks after starting pembrolizumab. These receptors were collected from an adult with mismatch repair-deficient cancer. The CDR3 runs from the conserved cysteine through the conserved F or W. Expanded clones are given a class, and other clones once, few, many or no size at all.

abundance,v_gene,j_gene,CDR3aa
NA,TRBV5-1,TRBJ1-1,CASSPKTINTEAFF
NA,TRBV27,TRBJ1-2,CASSFHGDRSNYGYTF
NA,TRBV11-3,TRBJ2-3,CASSLGGAGEPTDTQYF
NA,TRBV29-1,TRBJ2-3,CSVAGSREGGTDTQYF
NA,TRBV6-6,TRBJ2-7,CASSYEAISSYEQYF
NA,TRBV2,TRBJ1-2,CASRNGQGAWGYTF
NA,TRBV7-3,TRBJ1-5,CASSSQGAGSNQPQHF
NA,TRBV7-2,TRBJ1-5,CASSYRSGAGNQPQHF
NA,TRBV28,TRBJ2-1,CASSLYTGLAVNEQFF
NA,TRBV5-6,TRBJ1-6,CASSLANRDNSPLHF
NA,TRBV5-1,TRBJ2-3,CASSLGVFRVSTDTQYF
NA,TRBV2,TRBJ1-5,CASSGIQGRGNQPQHF
NA,TRBV28,TRBJ2-2,CASSLYSSGNTGELFF
NA,TRBV5-1,TRBJ1-2,CASSFSNRDGYTF
NA,TRBV29-1,TRBJ2-1,CSVDETSGPPKRFF
NA,TRBV7-3,TRBJ2-7,CASSSSSTLAGGFYEQYF
NA,TRBV2,TRBJ2-5,CASSEVIRGETQYF
NA,TRBV5-1,TRBJ2-5,CASSSSGPKETQYF
few,TRBV7-9,TRBJ2-7,CASGGRAYEQYF
NA,TRBV5-1,TRBJ2-3,CASSSGQGGTDTQYF
NA,TRBV9,TRBJ1-2,CASSSGQGNYGYTF
NA,TRBV7-9,TRBJ2-5,CASSLMGGETQYF
NA,TRBV28,TRBJ1-5,CASSFIRQGSNQPQHF
NA,TRBV6-1,TRBJ1-3,CASMEGPLSGNTIYF
NA,TRBV9,TRBJ2-1,CASSTGTGLDEQFF
NA,TRBV18,TRBJ2-3,CASHSGTGVGTDTQYF
NA,TRBV9,TRBJ2-7,CASSRRTSGGEQYF
NA,TRBV28,TRBJ1-2,CASSFLDRGVNGYTF
NA,TRBV4-1,TRBJ2-5,CASSQPWTGEETQYF
NA,TRBV9,TRBJ2-3,CASSVVGSANTDTQYF
NA,TRBV10-3,NA,CAISESGSDSYEQYF
NA,TRBV9,TRBJ2-6,CASSVDRGSGANVLTF
NA,TRBV6-1,TRBJ2-7,CASSLTGTYEQYF
few,TRBV18,TRBJ2-3,CASSPREQDDGTDTQYF
NA,TRBV18,TRBJ2-1,CASSPSMVSGSHNEQFF
NA,TRBV2,TRBJ1-6,CASSMTLTASPLHF
NA,TRBV7-2,TRBJ1-3,CASSLSSGNTIYF
NA,TRBV28,TRBJ2-1,CASSLGGLAGSREQFF
once,TRBV28,TRBJ1-3,CASTVRDTIYF
NA,TRBV9,TRBJ2-1,CASSEQDREVEEQFF
NA,TRBV6-1,TRBJ2-7,CASKQGVPPYEQYF
NA,TRBV14,TRBJ1-1,CASSQDGLDRGRTEAFF
NA,TRBV7-9,TRBJ1-4,CASSPQGFGNEKLFF
NA,TRBV29-1,TRBJ2-2,CSADRGTGELFF
NA,TRBV19,TRBJ2-1,CASSPGGGPYNEQFF
NA,TRBV30,TRBJ2-3,CAWMRETTDTQYF
NA,TRBV9,TRBJ2-2,CASNPSGQMGVDTGELFF
NA,TRBV11-2,TRBJ2-7,CASSLVRRDRGRTYEQYF
NA,TRBV19,TRBJ2-7,CASSAGTGYEQYF
NA,TRBV13,TRBJ1-1,CASSLESTPEAFF
NA,TRBV7-6,TRBJ2-1,CASTPSLATYNEQFF
NA,TRBV5-1,TRBJ2-5,CASSSVASGQETQYF
NA,TRBV6-6,TRBJ2-7,CASSPGTSGLTYEQYF
NA,TRBV6-5,TRBJ1-3,CASSLSLAGNTIYF